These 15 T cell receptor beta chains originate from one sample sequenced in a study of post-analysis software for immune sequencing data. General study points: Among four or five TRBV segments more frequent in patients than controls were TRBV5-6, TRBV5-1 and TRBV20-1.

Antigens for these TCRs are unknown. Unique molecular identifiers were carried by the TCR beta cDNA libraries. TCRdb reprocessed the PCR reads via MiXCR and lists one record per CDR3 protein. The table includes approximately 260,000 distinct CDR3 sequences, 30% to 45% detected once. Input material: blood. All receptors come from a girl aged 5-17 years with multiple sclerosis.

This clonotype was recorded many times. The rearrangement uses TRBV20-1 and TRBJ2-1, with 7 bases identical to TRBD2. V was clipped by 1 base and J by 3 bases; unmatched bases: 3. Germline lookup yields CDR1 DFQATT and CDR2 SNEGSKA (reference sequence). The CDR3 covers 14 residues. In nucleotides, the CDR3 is TGCAGTGCTAGAGGATCTAGCGGCTACAATGAGCAGTTCTTC. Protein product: CSARGSSGYNEQFF.

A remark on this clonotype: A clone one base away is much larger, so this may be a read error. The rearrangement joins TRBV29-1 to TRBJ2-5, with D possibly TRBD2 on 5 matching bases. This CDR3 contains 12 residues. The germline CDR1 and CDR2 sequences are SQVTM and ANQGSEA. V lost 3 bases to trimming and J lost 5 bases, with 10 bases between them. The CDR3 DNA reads TGCAGCGTTGATCGGGGTCGGGAGACCCAGTACTTC. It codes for CSVDRGRETQYF.

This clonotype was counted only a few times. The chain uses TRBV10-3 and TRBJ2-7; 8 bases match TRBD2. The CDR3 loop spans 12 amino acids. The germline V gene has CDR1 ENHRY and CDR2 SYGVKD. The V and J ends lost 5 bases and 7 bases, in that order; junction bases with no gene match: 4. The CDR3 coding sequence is TGTGCCATCAGTAGCGGGAGTGATGAGCAGTACTTC. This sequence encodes CAISSGSDEQYF.

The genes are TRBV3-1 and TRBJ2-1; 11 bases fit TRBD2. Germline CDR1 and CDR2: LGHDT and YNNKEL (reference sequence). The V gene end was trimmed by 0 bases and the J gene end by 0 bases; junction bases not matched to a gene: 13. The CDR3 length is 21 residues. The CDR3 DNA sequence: TGTGCCAGCAGCCAAGATCAGGGACTAGCGGTCGTTAGAAGCTCCTACAATGAGCAGTTCTTC. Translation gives CASSQDQGLAVVRSSYNEQFF.

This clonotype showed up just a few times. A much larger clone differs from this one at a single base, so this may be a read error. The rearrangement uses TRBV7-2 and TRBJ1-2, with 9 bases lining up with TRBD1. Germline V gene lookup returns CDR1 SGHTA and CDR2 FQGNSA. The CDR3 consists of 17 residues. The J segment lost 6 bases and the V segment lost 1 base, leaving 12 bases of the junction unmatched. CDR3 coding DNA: TGTGCCAGCAGCTTAGGATCAAAGACAGGGGGGGACAATGGCTACACCTTC. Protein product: CASSLGSKTGGDNGYTF.

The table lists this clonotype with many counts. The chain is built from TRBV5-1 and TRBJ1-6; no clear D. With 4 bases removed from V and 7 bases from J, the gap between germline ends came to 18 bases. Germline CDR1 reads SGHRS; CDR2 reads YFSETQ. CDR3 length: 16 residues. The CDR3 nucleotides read TGCGCCAGCAGCCCGTCCTCCAACCGGGTCAATTCACCCCTCCACTTT. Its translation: CASSPSSNRVNSPLHF. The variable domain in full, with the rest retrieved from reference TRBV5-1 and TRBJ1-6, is KAGVTQTPRYLIKTRGQQVTLSCSPISGHRSVSWYQQTPGQGLQFLFEYFSETQRNKGNFPGRFSGRQFSNSRSEMNVSTLELGDSALYLCASSPSSNRVNSPLHFGNGTRLTVT.

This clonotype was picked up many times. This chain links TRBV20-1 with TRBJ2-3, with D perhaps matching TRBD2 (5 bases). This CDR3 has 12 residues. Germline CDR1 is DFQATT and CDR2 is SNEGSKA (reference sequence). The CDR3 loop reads CTVRGSTDTQYF. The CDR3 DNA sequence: TGCACCGTTCGGGGTAGCACAGATACGCAGTATTTT.

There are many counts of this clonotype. The CDR3 here is CASSAQGVEDEQFF. CDR3 sequence (DNA): TGTGCCAGCAGTGCCCAGGGTGTTGAGGATGAGCAGTTCTTC. The chain has TRBV6-4 and TRBJ2-1; perhaps TRBD1 as D (5 bases). The CDR3 totals 14 residues. CDR1 and CDR2 from the germline V gene are MRHNA and SNTAGT. V was clipped by 4 bases and J by 8 bases, with 15 bases between them.

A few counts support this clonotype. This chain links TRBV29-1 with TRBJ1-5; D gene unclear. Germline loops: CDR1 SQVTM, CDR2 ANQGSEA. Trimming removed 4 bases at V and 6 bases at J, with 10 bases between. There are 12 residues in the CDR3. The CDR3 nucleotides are TGCAGCGTTGGTAGGGTCGGTCAGCCCCAGCATTTT. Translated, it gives CSVGRVGQPQHF.

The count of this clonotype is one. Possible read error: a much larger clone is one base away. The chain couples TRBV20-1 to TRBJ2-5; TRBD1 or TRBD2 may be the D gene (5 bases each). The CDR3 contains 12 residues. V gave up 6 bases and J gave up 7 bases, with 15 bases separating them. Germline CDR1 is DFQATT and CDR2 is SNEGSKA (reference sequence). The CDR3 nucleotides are TGCAGTGCCCCGGGACCGGTGGGGACCCAGTACTTC. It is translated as CSAPGPVGTQYF.

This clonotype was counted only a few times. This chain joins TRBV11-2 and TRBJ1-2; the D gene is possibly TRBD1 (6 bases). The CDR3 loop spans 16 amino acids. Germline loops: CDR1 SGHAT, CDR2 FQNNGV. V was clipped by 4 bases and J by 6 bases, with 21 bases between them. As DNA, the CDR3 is TGTGCCAGCAGCTCTAGGGCCGGGACAAAGAGCGATGGCTACACCTTC. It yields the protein CASSSRAGTKSDGYTF.

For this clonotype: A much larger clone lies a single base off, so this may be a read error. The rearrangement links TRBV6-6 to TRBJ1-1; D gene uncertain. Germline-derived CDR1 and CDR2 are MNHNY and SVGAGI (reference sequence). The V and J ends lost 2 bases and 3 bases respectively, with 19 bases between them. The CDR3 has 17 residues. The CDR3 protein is CASSYKWGGLGDTEAFF. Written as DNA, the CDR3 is TGTGCCAGCAGTTACAAGTGGGGAGGGCTTGGGGACACTGAAGCTTTCTTT.

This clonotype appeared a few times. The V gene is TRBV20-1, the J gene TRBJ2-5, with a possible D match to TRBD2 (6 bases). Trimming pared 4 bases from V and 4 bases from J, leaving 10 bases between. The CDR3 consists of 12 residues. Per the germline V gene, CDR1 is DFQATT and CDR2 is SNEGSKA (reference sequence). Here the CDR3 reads CSAMRGTETQYF. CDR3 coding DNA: TGCAGTGCTATGCGGGGAACAGAGACCCAGTACTTC.

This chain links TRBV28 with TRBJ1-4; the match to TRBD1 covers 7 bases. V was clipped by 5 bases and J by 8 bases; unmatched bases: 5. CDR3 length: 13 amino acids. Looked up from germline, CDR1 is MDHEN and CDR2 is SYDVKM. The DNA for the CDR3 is TGTGCCAGCAGTGAGGGACAGACCGAAAAACTGTTTTTT. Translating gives CASSEGQTEKLFF.

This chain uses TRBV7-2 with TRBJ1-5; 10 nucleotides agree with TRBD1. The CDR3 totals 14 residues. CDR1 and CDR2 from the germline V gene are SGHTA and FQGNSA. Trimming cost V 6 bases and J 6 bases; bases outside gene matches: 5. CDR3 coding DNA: TGTACCAGCAGGATGACAGGGGGCGGTCAGCCCCAGCATTTT. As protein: CTSRMTGGGQPQHF.